Presented here are 32 T cell receptor beta chains from one specimen sequenced in a study of T-cell reconstitution after alpha-beta-depleted transplantation in children. The authors prepared the TCRbeta library with unique molecular identifiers. TCRdb ran MiXCR on the PCR reads and lists one entry per CDR3 protein. The sample lists 200,000 to 250,000 distinct CDR3 sequences, 11% occurring once. Source: PBMCs, taken before TCRalphabeta/CD19-depleted stem cell transplant. The receptors stem from a child under two years old with acute myeloid leukemia, due to receive a stem cell transplant.

This clonotype was detected many times. V gene TRBV7-3 combines with J gene TRBJ2-3, with D possibly TRBD1 on 5 matching bases. Germline V CDR1 and CDR2: SGHTA, FQGTGA. This CDR3 contains 14 residues. V lost 4 bases and J 4 bases, leaving 12 bases between the germline ends. The CDR3 coding sequence is TGTGCCAGCAGCTGGCCAGGGCAGGCAGATACGCAGTATTTT. Translation gives CASSWPGQADTQYF.

The chain joins TRBV29-1 to TRBJ1-1; TRBD1 is a possible D gene (5 bases). Trimming stripped 5 bases from V and 0 bases from J, with 13 bases between. The germline CDR1 and CDR2 sequences are SQVTM and ANQGSEA. CDR3 length equals 14 residues. The CDR3 DNA is TGCAGCGTTACCAAGGGGTGGGTGAACACTGAAGCTTTCTTT. It translates to CSVTKGWVNTEAFF.

At least ten counts were recorded for this clonotype. V and J are TRBV29-1 and TRBJ1-1; no clear D. Germline V gene sequence: CDR1 SQVTM, CDR2 ANQGSEA. The CDR3 length is 13 residues. Trimming removed 4 bases at V and 2 bases at J, with 11 bases between. The CDR3 loop is CSVAGQYNTEAFF. CDR3 DNA sequence: TGCAGCGTTGCCGGGCAATACAACACTGAAGCTTTCTTT. Full variable domain (missing parts from reference TRBV29-1 and TRBJ1-1): SAVISQKPSRDICQRGTSLTIQCQVDSQVTMMFWYRQQPGQSLTLIATANQGSEATYESGFVIDKFPISRPNLTFSTLTVSNMSPEDSSIYLCSVAGQYNTEAFFGQGTRLTVV.

This clonotype was observed at least ten times. The V and J genes are TRBV5-5 and TRBJ1-5; D remains unclear. Germline CDR1 is SGHKS and CDR2 is YYEKEE (reference sequence). Trimming pared 0 bases from V and 6 bases from J, leaving 13 bases between. The CDR3 contains 15 residues. The CDR3 region has the DNA TGTGCCAGCAGCTTGGGTGGCGGGGTGGCTCAGCCCCAGCATTTT. Protein sequence: CASSLGGGVAQPQHF.

This clonotype was seen many times. This chain uses TRBV3-1 with TRBJ2-2, with 7 positions matching TRBD2. The V segment lost 4 bases and the J segment 1 base; nucleotides outside the gene matches: 3. The CDR3 sequence is 15 residues long. Germline assignment: CDR1 LGHDT and CDR2 YNNKEL (reference sequence). In DNA, the CDR3 is TGTGCCAGCAGCCGGGGACTACGGAACACCGGGGAGCTGTTTTTT. Residues: CASSRGLRNTGELFF.

This clonotype showed up many times. The V call is TRBV7-3, the J call TRBJ1-1; D is perhaps TRBD1 (5 bases). Per the germline V gene, CDR1 is SGHTA and CDR2 is FQGTGA. CDR3 length: 16 residues. V dropped 1 base and J dropped 1 base, with 13 bases sitting between them. CDR3 sequence reads: CASSLNRPGPNTEAFF. CDR3 nucleotides: TGTGCCAGCAGCTTAAACAGGCCCGGACCGAACACTGAAGCTTTCTTT.

This clonotype has a count of ten or more. The chain combines TRBV5-4 with TRBJ2-7; 7 bases line up with TRBD1. Germline CDR1 SGHNT, CDR2 YYREEE (reference sequence). V lost 3 bases and J lost 7; bases outside the gene matches: 10. The CDR3 runs to 14 residues. The CDR3 region has the DNA TGTGCCAGCAGCTCTACCGGGACAGCCAAGGAGCAGTACTTC. Translating gives CASSSTGTAKEQYF.

About this clonotype itself: One base away lies a much larger clone, so this may be a sequencing read error. CDR3 in DNA: TGTGCCCGCTCACCGGGCGGCGAATTGAACACTGAAGCTTTCTTT. As protein: CARSPGGELNTEAFF. J is TRBJ1-1 and V is TRBV18; no clear D. CDR3 length: 15 amino acids. In germline, CDR1 is KGHSH, CDR2 LQKENI. The whole variable domain, remainder taken from reference TRBV18 and TRBJ1-1, is NAGVMQNPRHLVRRRGQEARLRCSPMKGHSHVYWYRQLPEEGLKFMVYLQKENIIDESGMPKERFSAEFPKEGPSILRIQQVVRGDSAAYFCARSPGGELNTEAFFGQGTRLTVV.

Many counts were recorded for this clonotype. V is TRBV5-1 and J is TRBJ2-7; 9 bases align to TRBD1. The CDR3 covers 14 residues. V trimming: 1 base; J trimming: 6 bases; junction bases outside the gene matches: 5. Germline CDR1 SGHRS, CDR2 YFSETQ. CDR3 amino acids: CASSLHDRGAEQYF. The CDR3 DNA follows: TGCGCCAGCAGCTTGCATGACAGGGGGGCCGAGCAGTACTTC.

This clonotype was picked up many times. J is TRBJ1-2 and V is TRBV12-3 or TRBV12-4; 7 nucleotides line up with TRBD1. The ends lost 8 bases at V and 5 bases at J; junction bases unmatched: 8. The CDR3 runs 13 residues. CDR3 bases: TGTGCCAGCGCTAGGGACAGTTATTATGGCTACACCTTC. Its translation: CASARDSYYGYTF.

This clonotype was recorded at least ten times. This chain uses TRBV21-1 with TRBJ2-1; the D call TRBD2 from the table was never checked on the DNA. TRBV21-1 is shown as a pseudogene. The CDR3 spans 14 residues. DNA of the CDR3: TGTGCCAGCAGCAAAATACTAGGGTACAATGAGCAGTTCTTC. Translating it yields CASSKILGYNEQFF.

This clonotype was seen at least ten times. V is TRBV5-1 and J is TRBJ2-5, with D uncertain. The ends were cut back, 2 bases at V and 4 bases at J, with 9 bases in the middle. Per the germline V gene, CDR1 is SGHRS and CDR2 is YFSETQ. The CDR3 has 13 amino acids. The CDR3 DNA sequence: TGCGCCAGCAGCTTAATTAGTCGAGAGACCCAGTACTTC. As protein: CASSLISRETQYF.

This clonotype has a count of ten or more. The chain has TRBV18 and TRBJ2-1, with D perhaps TRBD2 (6 bases). The V end lost 1 base, the J end lost 1 base, and 8 bases lay between the germline ends. The CDR3 loop spans 15 amino acids. Germline V lookup: CDR1 KGHSH, CDR2 LQKENI. The CDR3 sequence: CASSPRRGSYNEQFF. The CDR3 DNA is TGTGCCAGCTCACCACGGCGGGGATCCTACAATGAGCAGTTCTTC.

This clonotype showed up many times. The chain has TRBV5-1 and TRBJ2-3; D uncertain. Per germline, CDR1 SGHRS and CDR2 YFSETQ. The CDR3 loop spans 15 amino acids. Between the trimmed V and J ends, which lost 0 bases and 7 bases, there was a span of 15 bases. CDR3 amino acids: CASSLGGSILHTQYF. DNA of the CDR3: TGCGCCAGCAGCTTGGGGGGATCTATCCTCCATACGCAGTATTTT.

On this clonotype itself: With a much larger clone just one base away, this may be a read error. V and J are TRBV28 and TRBJ1-4, with D uncertain. The CDR3 is 12 residues long. The ends were cut back, 10 bases at V and 7 bases at J, with 13 bases in the middle. CDR1 is MDHEN, CDR2 SYDVKM, per germline. CDR3 region: CAISGNGEKLFF. The CDR3 nucleotides are TGTGCCATTTCAGGAAATGGTGAAAAACTGTTTTTT.

This clonotype was observed many times. The rearrangement links TRBV18 to TRBJ1-1, with D uncertain. V lost 2 bases and J lost 4, with 23 bases in between. Germline lookup yields CDR1 KGHSH and CDR2 LQKENI. This CDR3 contains 18 residues. CDR3 in amino acids: CASSPRPQALKERTEAFF. The CDR3 nucleotides read TGTGCCAGCTCACCAAGGCCCCAGGCCCTCAAGGAACGCACTGAAGCTTTCTTT.

This clonotype was recorded many times. The chain combines TRBV20-1 with TRBJ2-5; 9 bases line up with TRBD1. V was pared by 4 bases and J by 1 base, with 13 bases of the junction left unmatched. Germline V gene sequence: CDR1 DFQATT, CDR2 SNEGSKA (reference sequence). The CDR3 length is 17 residues. The CDR3 coding sequence is TGCAGTGCTATGCGGGGACAGGGATGGATTGGCCAAGAGACCCAGTACTTC. It yields the protein CSAMRGQGWIGQETQYF.

This clonotype was seen at least ten times. The chain joins TRBV29-1 to TRBJ2-5; D might be TRBD2 (6 bases). Germline assignment: CDR1 SQVTM and CDR2 ANQGSEA. Deletions cut 0 bases from V and 5 bases from J, with 16 bases between. The CDR3 loop spans 15 amino acids. CDR3 sequence (DNA): TGCAGCGTTGAAGATACTCCTGGGGGGATCGAGACCCAGTACTTC. It translates to CSVEDTPGGIETQYF.

This clonotype was seen a handful of times. The genes are TRBV2 and TRBJ2-7, with D uncertain. CDR1 and CDR2 from the germline V gene are SNHLY and FYNNEI. V was cut by 6 bases and J by 4 bases, with 16 bases left in between. This CDR3 has 14 amino acids. CDR3 amino acids: CASRSSSSWYEQYF. The CDR3 coding sequence is TGTGCCAGCAGGTCCTCGAGTAGCTGGTACGAGCAGTACTTC.

Ten or more counts support this clonotype. The CDR3 coding sequence is TGCAGTGCTAGAGATCAGGTGAACACCATATATTTT. Protein sequence: CSARDQVNTIYF. This chain joins TRBV20-1 and TRBJ1-3, with unresolved D. This CDR3 spans 12 amino acids. V was shortened by 0 bases and J by 7 bases, with 7 bases between the two germline ends. Per germline, CDR1 DFQATT and CDR2 SNEGSKA (reference sequence).

This clonotype was recorded at least ten times. V and J are TRBV7-2 and TRBJ2-3; TRBD2 is a possible D gene (6 bases). V shed 1 base and J shed 5 bases, with 10 bases lying between them. CDR3 size: 14 residues. Germline values: CDR1 SGHTA, CDR2 FQGNSA. The CDR3 coding sequence is TGTGCCAGCAGCTTAGGTCCGGGACTAGATACGCAGTATTTT. It specifies CASSLGPGLDTQYF.

This clonotype was counted at least ten times. The chain uses TRBV20-1 and TRBJ2-7, with 11 bases identical to TRBD2. With 4 bases clipped from V and 3 bases from J, the junction kept 11 bases outside the gene matches. The CDR3 consists of 16 residues. In germline, CDR1 is DFQATT, CDR2 SNEGSKA (reference sequence). Written as DNA, the CDR3 is TGCAGTGCTAATCCCGGGACTAGCGGACTCTACTACGAGCAGTACTTC. Translation: CSANPGTSGLYYEQYF.

The chain carries TRBV7-2 and TRBJ2-1, with 10 bases matching TRBD1. This CDR3 comprises 15 residues. V dropped 3 bases and J dropped 8; count of bases not matched to a gene: 7. Germline loops: CDR1 SGHTA, CDR2 FQGNSA. The CDR3 is CASSFSGTGVYEQFF. The CDR3 bases are TGTGCCAGCAGCTTTTCCGGGACAGGGGTCTATGAGCAGTTCTTC.

This clonotype was observed at least ten times. CDR3 in amino acids: CASSPWTSGIPSTDTQYF. CDR3 sequence (DNA): TGTGCCAGCAGCCCCTGGACTAGCGGGATCCCTAGCACAGATACGCAGTATTTT. The chain employs TRBV9 and TRBJ2-3; TRBD2 agrees at 12 bases. The J segment lost 0 bases and the V segment lost 4 bases, leaving 9 bases of the junction unmatched. Germline lookup yields CDR1 SGDLS and CDR2 YYNGEE. The CDR3 is 18 amino acids. Based on the CDR3 plus reference TRBV9 and TRBJ2-3, the full variable domain is DSGVTQTPKHLITATGQRVTLRCSPRSGDLSVYWYQQSLDQGLQFLIQYYNGEERAKGNILERFSAQQFPDLHSELNLSSLELGDSALYFCASSPWTSGIPSTDTQYFGPGTRLTVL.

This clonotype occurred many times. The chain uses TRBV11-2 and TRBJ2-6; tentatively, D is TRBD1 (6 bases). Trimming removed 5 bases from V and 3 bases from J, with 17 bases in between. This CDR3 region has 17 residues. Per germline, CDR1 SGHAT and CDR2 FQNNGV. Here the CDR3 reads CASSPTGSVFGANVLTF. The CDR3 DNA reads as TGTGCCAGCAGCCCCACAGGGTCGGTCTTTGGGGCCAACGTCCTGACTTTC.

This clonotype was recorded at least ten times. V and J are TRBV9 and TRBJ2-3, with 10 positions matching TRBD2. V lost 2 bases and J lost 5; bases outside the gene matches: 8. The germline V gene has CDR1 SGDLS and CDR2 YYNGEE. The CDR3 spans 16 residues. CDR3 region: CASSVSSGSLRDTQYF. DNA for the CDR3: TGTGCCAGCAGCGTTTCTAGCGGGAGCTTGAGAGATACGCAGTATTTT.

As to this clonotype: The junction and the germline gene differ at one end; a read error may be behind it. The CDR3 spells CAGSSPGRETQYF. The DNA for the CDR3 is TGTGCCGGCAGTTCACCAGGGAGAGAGACCCAGTACTTC. The V and J genes are TRBV6-5 and TRBJ2-5; D possibly uses TRBD1 or TRBD2 (5 bases each). The CDR3 is 13 residues long. Germline V CDR1 and CDR2: MNHEY, SVGAGI.

This clonotype has at least ten counts. The chain uses TRBV7-9 and TRBJ2-2, with TRBD1 matching 8 bases. Per the germline V gene, CDR1 is SEHNR and CDR2 is FQNEAQ (reference sequence). The V gene end was trimmed by 4 bases and the J gene end by 8 bases; junction bases not matched to a gene: 15. The CDR3 is 17 residues long. The CDR3 DNA is TGTGCCAGCAGCTCCGGGACAGGCACCTTTGGTACTGGGGAGCTGTTTTTT. It specifies CASSSGTGTFGTGELFF.

This clonotype has at least ten counts. The rearrangement joins TRBV7-3 to TRBJ2-1; 9 bases align to TRBD1. The junction had 13 bases not matched to a gene; V was cut back by 5 bases and J by 8 bases. Germline CDR1 and CDR2: SGHTA and FQGTGA. This CDR3 is 16 amino acids long. Here the CDR3 reads CASSRVPGQGKDEQFF. The CDR3 DNA reads as TGTGCCAGCAGCAGGGTCCCGGGACAGGGCAAGGATGAGCAGTTCTTC.

J is TRBJ2-7 and V is TRBV5-1, with a possible D match to TRBD1 (5 bases). Trimming pared 3 bases from V and 0 bases from J, leaving 13 bases between. Germline CDR1 is SGHRS and CDR2 is YFSETQ. The CDR3 is 15 amino acids. CDR3 sequence: CASSSNPGSSYEQYF. CDR3 nucleotide sequence: TGCGCCAGCAGCTCCAACCCAGGGTCCTCCTACGAGCAGTACTTC.

This clonotype has ten or more counts. This chain links TRBV20-1 with TRBJ2-3; tentatively, D is TRBD2 (6 bases). Germline V lookup: CDR1 DFQATT, CDR2 SNEGSKA (reference sequence). This CDR3 contains 16 residues. The ends were cut back, 0 bases at V and 0 bases at J, with 13 bases in the middle. The chain's CDR3 is CSARDLLARSTDTQYF. The CDR3 coding sequence is TGCAGTGCTAGAGACCTCCTAGCGCGCAGCACAGATACGCAGTATTTT.

This clonotype has at least ten counts. The V call is TRBV4-2, the J call TRBJ2-1; tentatively, D is TRBD2 (5 bases). V was trimmed by 1 base and J by 8 bases, leaving 12 bases between them. The CDR3 loop spans 14 amino acids. Looked up from germline, CDR1 is LGHNA and CDR2 is YNFKEQ. Here the CDR3 reads CASSQVGSADEQFF. The CDR3 DNA follows: TGTGCCAGCAGCCAAGTGGGTAGCGCGGATGAGCAGTTCTTC.